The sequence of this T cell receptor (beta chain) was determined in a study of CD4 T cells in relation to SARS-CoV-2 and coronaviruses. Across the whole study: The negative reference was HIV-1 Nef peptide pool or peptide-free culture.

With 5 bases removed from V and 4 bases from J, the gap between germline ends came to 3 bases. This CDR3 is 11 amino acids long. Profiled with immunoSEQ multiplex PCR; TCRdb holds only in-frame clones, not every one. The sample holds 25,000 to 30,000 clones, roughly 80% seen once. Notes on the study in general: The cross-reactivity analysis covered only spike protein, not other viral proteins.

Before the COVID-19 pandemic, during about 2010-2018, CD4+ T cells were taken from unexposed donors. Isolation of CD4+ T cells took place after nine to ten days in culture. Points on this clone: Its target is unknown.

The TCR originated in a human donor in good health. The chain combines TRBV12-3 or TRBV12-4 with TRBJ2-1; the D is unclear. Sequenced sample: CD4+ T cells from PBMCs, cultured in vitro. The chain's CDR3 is CASSTYNEQFF. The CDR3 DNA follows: TGTGCCAGCAGTACATACAATGAGCAGTTCTTC.